Described below is a single TCR beta chain sequence and its context. Its antigen remains unknown. This entry is derived from a study of glioma-infiltrating T cells. Across the study: Low-grade gliomas were grade II; glioblastomas were grade IV at initial diagnosis. Dexamethasone exposure before glioma surgery was limited to six or fewer days. Sequencing aimed for about 4- to 10-fold coverage of about 920,000 peripheral T cells. Study-wide results and caveats: Above-expected tissue-blood divergence occurred in all gliomas, most in low-grade ones.

The length of the CDR3 is 15 residues. Germline V lookup: CDR1 LGHNT, CDR2 FRNRAP. J was trimmed by 5 bases and V by 4 bases; bases with no gene match: 3. Amplification of TCR alpha and beta CDR3 regions from RNA used iRepertoire nested multiplex PCR. TCRdb used MiXCR to reprocess the multiplex PCR reads, holding one entry per CDR3 protein. Altogether a few hundred thousand distinct CDR3 sequences are present, more than 35% being singletons, with the ten largest covering about 11%. Sequencing used glioma tissue, nonneoplastic brain tissue, or PBMCs (not recorded which). This clonotype was obtained from a human donor with low-grade glioma or glioblastoma, undergoing nonglioma brain surgery, or in good health (not recorded which). The rearrangement uses TRBV12-5 and TRBJ2-3, with 13 nucleotides matching TRBD2. CDR3 sequence (DNA): TGTGCTAGTGGTTCTGGACTAGCGGGAGTAGATACGCAGTATTTT. Protein sequence: CASGSGLAGVDTQYF.